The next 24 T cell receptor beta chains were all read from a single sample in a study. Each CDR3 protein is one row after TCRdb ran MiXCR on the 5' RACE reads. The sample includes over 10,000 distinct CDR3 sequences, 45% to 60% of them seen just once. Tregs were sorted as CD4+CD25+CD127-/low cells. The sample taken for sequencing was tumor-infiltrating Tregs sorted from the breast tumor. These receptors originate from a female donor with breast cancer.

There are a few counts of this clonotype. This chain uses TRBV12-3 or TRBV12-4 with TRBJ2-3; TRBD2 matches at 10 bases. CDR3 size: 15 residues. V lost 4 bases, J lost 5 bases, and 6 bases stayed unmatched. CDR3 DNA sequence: TGTGCCAGCAGTTCCAGCGGGAGGGCGGGAGATACGCAGTATTTT. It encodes CASSSSGRAGDTQYF.

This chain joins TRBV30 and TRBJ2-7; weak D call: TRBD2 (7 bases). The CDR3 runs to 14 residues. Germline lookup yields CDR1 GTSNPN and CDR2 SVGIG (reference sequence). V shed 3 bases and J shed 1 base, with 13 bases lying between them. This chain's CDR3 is CAWSEGGPSYEQYF. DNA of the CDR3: TGTGCCTGGAGCGAGGGGGGGCCTTCCTACGAGCAGTACTTC.

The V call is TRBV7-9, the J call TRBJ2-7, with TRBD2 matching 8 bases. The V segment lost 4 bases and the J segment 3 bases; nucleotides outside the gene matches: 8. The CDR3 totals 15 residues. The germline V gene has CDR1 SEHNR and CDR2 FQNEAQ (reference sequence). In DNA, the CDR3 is TGTGCCAGCAGCTCCACCGGGACTAGGGGCTACGAGCAGTACTTC. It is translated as CASSSTGTRGYEQYF.

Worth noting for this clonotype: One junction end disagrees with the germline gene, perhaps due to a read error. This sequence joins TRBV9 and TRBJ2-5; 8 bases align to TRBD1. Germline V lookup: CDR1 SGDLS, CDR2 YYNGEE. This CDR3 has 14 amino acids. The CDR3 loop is CASSAQGVEEAQYF. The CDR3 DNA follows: TGTGCCAGCAGCGCACAGGGGGTCGAAGAGGCCCAGTACTTC.

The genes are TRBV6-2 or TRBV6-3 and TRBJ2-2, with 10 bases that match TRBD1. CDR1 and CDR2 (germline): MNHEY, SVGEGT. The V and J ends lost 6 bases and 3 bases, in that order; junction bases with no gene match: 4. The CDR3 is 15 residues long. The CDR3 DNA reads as TGTGCCAGCAGAACGGACAGGGGGGACACCGGGGAGCTGTTTTTT. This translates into CASRTDRGDTGELFF.

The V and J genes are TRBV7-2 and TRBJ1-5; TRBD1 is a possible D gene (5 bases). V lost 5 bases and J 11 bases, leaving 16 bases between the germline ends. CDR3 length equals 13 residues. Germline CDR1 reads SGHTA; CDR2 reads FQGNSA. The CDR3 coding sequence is TGTGCCAGCAGCCTCGAAGAGACAGCAACCCAGCATTTT. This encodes CASSLEETATQHF.

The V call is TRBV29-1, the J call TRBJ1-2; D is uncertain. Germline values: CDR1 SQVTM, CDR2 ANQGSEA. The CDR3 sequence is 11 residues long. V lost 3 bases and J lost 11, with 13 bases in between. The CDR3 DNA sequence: TGCAGCGTTGACGGGAGAATTGGATACACCTTC. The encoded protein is CSVDGRIGYTF.

The CDR3 reads CASSTTTGDTQYF. Here the CDR3 DNA reads TGTGCCAGCAGTACGACGACCGGAGATACGCAGTATTTT. J is TRBJ2-3 and V is TRBV7-2; D unresolved. The V end lost 6 bases, the J end lost 5 bases, and 12 bases lay between the germline ends. Per germline, CDR1 SGHTA and CDR2 FQGNSA. The CDR3 consists of 13 residues.

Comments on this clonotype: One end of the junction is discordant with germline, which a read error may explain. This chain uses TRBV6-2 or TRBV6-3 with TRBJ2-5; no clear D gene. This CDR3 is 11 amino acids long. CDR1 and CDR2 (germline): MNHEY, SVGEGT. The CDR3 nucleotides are TGTGTCAGCAGTCGAATGGAGACCCAGTACTTC. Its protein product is CVSSRMETQYF.

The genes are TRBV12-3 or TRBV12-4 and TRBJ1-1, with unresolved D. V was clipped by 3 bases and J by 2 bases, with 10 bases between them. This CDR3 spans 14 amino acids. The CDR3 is CASSFRPRNTEAFF. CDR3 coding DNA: TGTGCCAGCAGTTTTCGTCCCAGAAACACTGAAGCTTTCTTT.

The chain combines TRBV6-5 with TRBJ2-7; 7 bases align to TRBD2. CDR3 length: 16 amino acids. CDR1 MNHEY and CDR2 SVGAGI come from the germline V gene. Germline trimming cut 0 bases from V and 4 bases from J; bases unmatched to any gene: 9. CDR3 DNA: TGTGCCAGCAGTTACTCCGGGACTGGCGGGAGTTACGAGCAGTACTTC. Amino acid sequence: CASSYSGTGGSYEQYF.

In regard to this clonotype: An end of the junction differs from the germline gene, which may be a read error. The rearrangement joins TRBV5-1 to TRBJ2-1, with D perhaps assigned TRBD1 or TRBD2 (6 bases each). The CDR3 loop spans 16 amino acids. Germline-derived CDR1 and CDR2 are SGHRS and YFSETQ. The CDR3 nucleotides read TGTGCCAGCAGCTTGGGGGCCCGACTAGAAAACAATGAGCAGTTCTTC. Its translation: CASSLGARLENNEQFF.

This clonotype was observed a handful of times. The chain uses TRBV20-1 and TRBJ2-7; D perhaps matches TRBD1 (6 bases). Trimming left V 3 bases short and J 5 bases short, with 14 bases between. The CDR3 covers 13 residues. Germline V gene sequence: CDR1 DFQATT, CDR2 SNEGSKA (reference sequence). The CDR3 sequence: CSASDGQLHEQYV. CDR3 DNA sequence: TGCAGTGCTAGCGATGGACAGTTGCACGAGCAGTACGTC.

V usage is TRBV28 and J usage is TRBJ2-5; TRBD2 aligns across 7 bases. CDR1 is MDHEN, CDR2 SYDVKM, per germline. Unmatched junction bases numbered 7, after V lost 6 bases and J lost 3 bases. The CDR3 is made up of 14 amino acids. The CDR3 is CASSPYGRKETQYF. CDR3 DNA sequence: TGTGCCAGCAGCCCCTACGGGAGGAAAGAGACCCAGTACTTC.

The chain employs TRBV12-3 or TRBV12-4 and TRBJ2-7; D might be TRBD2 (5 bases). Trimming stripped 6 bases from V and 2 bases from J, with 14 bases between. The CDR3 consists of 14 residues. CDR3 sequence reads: CASRIQSGAYEQYF. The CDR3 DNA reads TGTGCCAGCAGGATTCAAAGCGGAGCCTACGAGCAGTACTTC.

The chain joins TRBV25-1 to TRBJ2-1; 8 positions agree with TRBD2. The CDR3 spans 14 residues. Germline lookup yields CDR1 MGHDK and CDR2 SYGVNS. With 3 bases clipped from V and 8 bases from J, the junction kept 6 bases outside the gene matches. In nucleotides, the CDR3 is TGTGCCAGCAGTGAGGGACTAGAGTCCGATGAGCAGTTCTTC. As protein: CASSEGLESDEQFF.

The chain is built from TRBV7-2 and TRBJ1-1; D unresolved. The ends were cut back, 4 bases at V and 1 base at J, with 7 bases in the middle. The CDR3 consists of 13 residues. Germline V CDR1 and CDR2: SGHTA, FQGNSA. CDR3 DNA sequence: TGTGCCAGCAGCTCCTACACGAACACTGAAGCTTTCTTT. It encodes CASSSYTNTEAFF.

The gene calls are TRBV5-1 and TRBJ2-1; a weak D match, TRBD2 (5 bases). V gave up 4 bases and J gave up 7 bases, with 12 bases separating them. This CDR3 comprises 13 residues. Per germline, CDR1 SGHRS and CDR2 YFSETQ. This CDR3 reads CASSILTRNEQFF. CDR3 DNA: TGCGCCAGCAGCATACTAACTAGAAATGAGCAGTTCTTC.

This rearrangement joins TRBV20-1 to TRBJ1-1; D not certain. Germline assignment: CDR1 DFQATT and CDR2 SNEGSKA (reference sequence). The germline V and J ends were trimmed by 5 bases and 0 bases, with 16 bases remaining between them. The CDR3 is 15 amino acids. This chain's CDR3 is CSAQMDAGMNTEAFF. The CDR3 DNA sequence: TGCAGTGCTCAAATGGATGCGGGCATGAACACTGAAGCTTTCTTT.

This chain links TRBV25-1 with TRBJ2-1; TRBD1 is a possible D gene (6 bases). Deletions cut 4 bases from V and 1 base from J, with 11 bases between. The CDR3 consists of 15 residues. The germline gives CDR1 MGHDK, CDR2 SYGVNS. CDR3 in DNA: TGTGCCAGCAGTGGGGGGCAGGGATCCTACAATGAGCAGTTCTTC. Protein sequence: CASSGGQGSYNEQFF.

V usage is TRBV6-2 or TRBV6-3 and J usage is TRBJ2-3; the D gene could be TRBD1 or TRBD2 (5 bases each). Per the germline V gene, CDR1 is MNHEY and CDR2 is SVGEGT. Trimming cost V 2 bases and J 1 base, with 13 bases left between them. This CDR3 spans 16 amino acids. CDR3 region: CASSYIRGRGTDTQYF. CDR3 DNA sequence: TGTGCCAGCAGTTACATTCGGGGACGTGGCACAGATACGCAGTATTTT.

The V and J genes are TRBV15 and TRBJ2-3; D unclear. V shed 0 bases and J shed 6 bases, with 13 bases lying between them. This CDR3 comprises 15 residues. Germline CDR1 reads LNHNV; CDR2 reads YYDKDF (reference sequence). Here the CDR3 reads CATSRDPRRPDTQYF. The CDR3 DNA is TGTGCCACCAGCAGAGACCCCCGAAGACCGGATACGCAGTATTTT.

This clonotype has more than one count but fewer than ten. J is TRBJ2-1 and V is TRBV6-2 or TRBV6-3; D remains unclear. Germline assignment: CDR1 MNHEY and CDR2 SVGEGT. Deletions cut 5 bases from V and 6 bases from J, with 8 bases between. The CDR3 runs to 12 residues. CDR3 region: CASSETTNEQFF. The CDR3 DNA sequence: TGTGCCAGCAGTGAAACTACCAATGAGCAGTTCTTC.

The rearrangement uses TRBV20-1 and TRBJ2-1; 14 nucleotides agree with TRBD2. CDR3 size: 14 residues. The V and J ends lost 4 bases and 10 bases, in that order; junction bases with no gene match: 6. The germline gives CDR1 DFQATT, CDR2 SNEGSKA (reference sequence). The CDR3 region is CSATRGLAGDEQFF. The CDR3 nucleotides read TGCAGTGCTACCCGGGGACTAGCGGGAGACGAGCAGTTCTTC.